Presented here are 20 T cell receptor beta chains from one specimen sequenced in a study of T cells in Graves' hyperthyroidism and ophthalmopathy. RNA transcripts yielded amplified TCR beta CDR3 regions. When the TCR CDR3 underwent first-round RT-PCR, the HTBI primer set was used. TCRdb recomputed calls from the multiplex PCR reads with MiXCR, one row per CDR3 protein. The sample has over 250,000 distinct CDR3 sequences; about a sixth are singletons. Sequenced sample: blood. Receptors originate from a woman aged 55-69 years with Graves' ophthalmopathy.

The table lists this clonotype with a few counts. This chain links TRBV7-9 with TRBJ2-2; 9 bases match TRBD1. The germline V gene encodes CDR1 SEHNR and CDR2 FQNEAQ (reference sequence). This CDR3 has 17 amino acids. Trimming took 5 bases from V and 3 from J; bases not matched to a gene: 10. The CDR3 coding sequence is TGTGCCAGCAGCCCAGCACAGGGGGCGCCGGACACCGGGGAGCTGTTTTTT. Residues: CASSPAQGAPDTGELFF.

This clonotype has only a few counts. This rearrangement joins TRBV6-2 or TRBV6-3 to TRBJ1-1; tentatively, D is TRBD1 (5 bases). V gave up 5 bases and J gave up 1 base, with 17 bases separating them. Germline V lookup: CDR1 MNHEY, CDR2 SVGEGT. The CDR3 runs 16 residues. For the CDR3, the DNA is TGTGCCAGCAGTCGGACATCCCCTCGGGAGAACACTGAAGCTTTCTTT. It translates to CASSRTSPRENTEAFF.

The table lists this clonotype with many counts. For the CDR3, the DNA is TGCGCCAGCAGCTGGGGACAGGGGAACGAGCAGTACTTC. Amino acids: CASSWGQGNEQYF. The rearrangement links TRBV5-1 to TRBJ2-7; TRBD1 matches 10 bases. V dropped 3 bases and J dropped 5; count of bases not matched to a gene: 2. CDR1 is SGHRS and CDR2 is YFSETQ in the germline V gene. This CDR3 has 13 amino acids.

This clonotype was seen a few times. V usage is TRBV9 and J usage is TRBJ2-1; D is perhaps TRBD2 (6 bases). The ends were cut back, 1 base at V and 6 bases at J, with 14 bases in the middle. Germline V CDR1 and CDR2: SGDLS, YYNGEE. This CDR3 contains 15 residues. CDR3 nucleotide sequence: TGTGCCAGCAGCGTACACCCGACTAGAGGCAATGAGCAGTTCTTC. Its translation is CASSVHPTRGNEQFF.

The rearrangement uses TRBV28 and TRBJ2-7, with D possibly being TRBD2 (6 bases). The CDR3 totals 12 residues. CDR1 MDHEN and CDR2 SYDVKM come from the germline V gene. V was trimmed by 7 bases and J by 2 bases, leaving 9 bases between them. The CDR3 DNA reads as TGTGCCAGCATTGGCGGGGCCTACGAGCAGTACTTC. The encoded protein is CASIGGAYEQYF.

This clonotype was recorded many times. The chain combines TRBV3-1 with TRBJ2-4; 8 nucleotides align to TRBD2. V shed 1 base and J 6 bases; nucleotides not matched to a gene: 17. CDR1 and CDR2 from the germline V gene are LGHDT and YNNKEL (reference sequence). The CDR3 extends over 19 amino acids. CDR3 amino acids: CASSQGGRTSWRTGNIQYF. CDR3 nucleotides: TGTGCCAGCAGCCAAGGCGGACGGACTAGCTGGAGGACGGGAAACATTCAGTACTTC.

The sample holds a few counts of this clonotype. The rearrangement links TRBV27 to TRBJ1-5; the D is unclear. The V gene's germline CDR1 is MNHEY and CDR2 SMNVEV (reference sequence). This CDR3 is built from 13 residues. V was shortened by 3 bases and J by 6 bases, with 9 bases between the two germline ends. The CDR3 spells CASSFSSGQPQHF. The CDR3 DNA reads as TGTGCCAGCAGTTTTAGTAGCGGTCAGCCCCAGCATTTT.

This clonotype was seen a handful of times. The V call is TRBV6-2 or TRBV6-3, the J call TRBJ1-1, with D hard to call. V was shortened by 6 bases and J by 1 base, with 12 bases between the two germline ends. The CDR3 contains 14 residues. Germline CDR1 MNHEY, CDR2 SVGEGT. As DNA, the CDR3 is TGTGCCAGCAGGAGTTATGGGGAGAACACTGAAGCTTTCTTT. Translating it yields CASRSYGENTEAFF.

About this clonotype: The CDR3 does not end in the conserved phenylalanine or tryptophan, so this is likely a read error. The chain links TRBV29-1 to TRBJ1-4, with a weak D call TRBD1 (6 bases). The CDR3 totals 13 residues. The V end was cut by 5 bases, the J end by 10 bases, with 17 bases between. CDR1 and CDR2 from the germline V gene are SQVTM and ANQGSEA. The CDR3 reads CSVSDSRAGKLFL. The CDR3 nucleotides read TGCAGCGTTTCGGACAGCCGGGCGGGAAAACTGTTTCTT.

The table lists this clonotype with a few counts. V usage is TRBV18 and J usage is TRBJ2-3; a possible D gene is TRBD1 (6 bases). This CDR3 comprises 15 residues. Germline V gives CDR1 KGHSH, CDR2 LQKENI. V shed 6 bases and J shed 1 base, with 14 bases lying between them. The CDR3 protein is CASSEWGPRTDTQYF. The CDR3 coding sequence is TGTGCCAGCTCGGAGTGGGGGCCTCGCACAGATACGCAGTATTTT.

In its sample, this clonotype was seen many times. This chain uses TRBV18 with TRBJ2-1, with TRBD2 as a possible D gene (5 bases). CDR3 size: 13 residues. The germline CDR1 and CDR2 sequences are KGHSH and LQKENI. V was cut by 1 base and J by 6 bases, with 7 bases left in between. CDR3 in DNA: TGTGCCAGCTCACCACTGCTAGCCAATGAGCAGTTCTTC. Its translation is CASSPLLANEQFF.

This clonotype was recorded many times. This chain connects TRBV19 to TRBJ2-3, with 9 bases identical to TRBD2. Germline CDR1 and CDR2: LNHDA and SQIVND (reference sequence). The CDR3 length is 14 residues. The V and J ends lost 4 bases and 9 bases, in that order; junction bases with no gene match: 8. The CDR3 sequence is CASSTGTSWETQYF. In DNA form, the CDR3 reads TGTGCCAGTAGTACCGGGACTAGCTGGGAGACGCAGTATTTT.

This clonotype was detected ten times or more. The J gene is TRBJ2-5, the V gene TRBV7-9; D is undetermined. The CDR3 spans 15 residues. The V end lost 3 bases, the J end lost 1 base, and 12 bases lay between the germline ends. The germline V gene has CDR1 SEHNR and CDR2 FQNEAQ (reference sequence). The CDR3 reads CASSLGIRFQETQYF. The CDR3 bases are TGTGCCAGCAGCTTGGGGATCAGGTTCCAAGAGACCCAGTACTTC. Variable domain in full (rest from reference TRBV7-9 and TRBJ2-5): DTGVSQNPRHKITKRGQNVTFRCDPISEHNRLYWYRQTLGQGPEFLTYFQNEAQLEKSRLLSDRFSAERPKGSFSTLEIQRTEQGDSAMYLCASSLGIRFQETQYFGPGTRLLVL.

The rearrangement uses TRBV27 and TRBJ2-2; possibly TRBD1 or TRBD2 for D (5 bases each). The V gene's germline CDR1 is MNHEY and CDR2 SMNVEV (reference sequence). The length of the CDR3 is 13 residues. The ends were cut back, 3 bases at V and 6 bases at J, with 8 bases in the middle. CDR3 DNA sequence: TGTGCCAGCAGTTTTGGGGGTGCCGGGGAGCTGTTTTTT. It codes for CASSFGGAGELFF.

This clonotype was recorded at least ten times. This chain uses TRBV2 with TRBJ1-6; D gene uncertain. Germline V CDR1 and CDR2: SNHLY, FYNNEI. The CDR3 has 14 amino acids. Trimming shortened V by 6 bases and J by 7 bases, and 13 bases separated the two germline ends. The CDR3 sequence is CASSGRSSNSPLHF. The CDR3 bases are TGTGCCAGCAGCGGGAGGAGCTCGAATTCACCCCTCCACTTT.

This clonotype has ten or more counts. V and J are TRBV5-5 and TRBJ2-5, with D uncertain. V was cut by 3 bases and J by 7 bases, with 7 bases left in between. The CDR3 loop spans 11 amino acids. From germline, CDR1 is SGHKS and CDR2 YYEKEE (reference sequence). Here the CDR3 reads CASSSPGTQYF. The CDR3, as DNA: TGTGCCAGCAGCTCTCCGGGGACCCAGTACTTC.

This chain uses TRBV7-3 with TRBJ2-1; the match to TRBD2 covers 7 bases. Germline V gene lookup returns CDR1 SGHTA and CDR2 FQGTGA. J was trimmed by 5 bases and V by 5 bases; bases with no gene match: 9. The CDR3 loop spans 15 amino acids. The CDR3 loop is CASSPQAGMHNEQFF. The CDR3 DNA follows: TGTGCCAGCAGCCCGCAAGCGGGAATGCACAATGAGCAGTTCTTC.

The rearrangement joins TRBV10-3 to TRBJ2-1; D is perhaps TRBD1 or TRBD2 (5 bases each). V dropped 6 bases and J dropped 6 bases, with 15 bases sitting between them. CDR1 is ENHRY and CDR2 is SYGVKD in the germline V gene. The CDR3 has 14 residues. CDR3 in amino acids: CAISLLGVANEQFF. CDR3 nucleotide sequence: TGTGCCATCAGCCTGCTGGGGGTTGCCAATGAGCAGTTCTTC.

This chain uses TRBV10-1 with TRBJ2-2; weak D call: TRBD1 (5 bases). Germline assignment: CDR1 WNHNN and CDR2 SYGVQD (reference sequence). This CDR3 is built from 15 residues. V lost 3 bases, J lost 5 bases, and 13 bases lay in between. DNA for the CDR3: TGCGCCAGCAGTGAAGAGGCAGGGAATACCGGGGAGCTGTTTTTT. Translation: CASSEEAGNTGELFF.

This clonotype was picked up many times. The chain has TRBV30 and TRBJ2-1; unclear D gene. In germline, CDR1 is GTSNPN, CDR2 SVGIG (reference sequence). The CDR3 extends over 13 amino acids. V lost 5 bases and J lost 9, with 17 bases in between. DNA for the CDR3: TGTGCCTGGGCGGCAACTATCCACGGTGAGCAGTTCTTC. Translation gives CAWAATIHGEQFF.